Shown below are 30 T cell receptor beta chains from a single sample sequenced in a study of T-cell memory formation after mild COVID-19. One entry per CDR3 protein, called by TCRdb with MiXCR from the 5' RACE reads. The sample includes some 210,000 distinct CDR3 sequences, 27% seen only once; the top ten take 10% to 12%. Source material: PBMCs or a T cell subset sorted from them (not recorded which). The receptors come from an adult woman who had mild COVID-19 (a few samples of this study predate the infection). Cell type and time point are not known.

In this sample, this clonotype turned up a few times. The chain employs TRBV20-1 and TRBJ1-2, with TRBD1 matching 9 bases. Per germline, CDR1 DFQATT and CDR2 SNEGSKA (reference sequence). The CDR3 extends over 18 amino acids. The V segment lost 2 bases and the J segment 5 bases; nucleotides outside the gene matches: 18. The CDR3 here is CSARISVTGGSTGYGYTF. CDR3 nucleotide sequence: TGCAGTGCTAGAATATCAGTTACAGGGGGCAGTACTGGGTATGGCTACACCTTC.

CDR3 amino acids: CASSSKGLSYNEQFF. The CDR3 region has the DNA TGTGCCAGCAGCTCTAAGGGACTATCCTACAATGAGCAGTTCTTC. The chain is built from TRBV7-2 and TRBJ2-1; TRBD2 agrees at 7 bases. V was clipped by 4 bases and J by 1 base; unmatched bases: 4. From germline, CDR1 is SGHTA and CDR2 FQGNSA. The CDR3 runs to 15 residues.

The chain uses TRBV10-3 and TRBJ2-5; no reliable D call. The germline gives CDR1 ENHRY, CDR2 SYGVKD. This CDR3 comprises 12 residues. V lost 8 bases to trimming and J lost 3 bases, with 10 bases between them. CDR3 DNA: TGTGCCATCGGGAAGACTGAAGAGACCCAGTACTTC. Its translation is CAIGKTEETQYF.

This clonotype was observed a handful of times. The CDR3 bases are TGTGCCAGCAGCTTAGGAACGTCGAACACCGGGGAGCTGTTTTTT. Protein: CASSLGTSNTGELFF. The chain carries TRBV7-2 and TRBJ2-2; no clear D gene. From germline, CDR1 is SGHTA and CDR2 FQGNSA. V dropped 1 base and J dropped 0 bases, with 6 bases sitting between them. This CDR3 spans 15 amino acids.

This clonotype has just a few counts. The chain is built from TRBV6-2 or TRBV6-3 and TRBJ1-2; D may be TRBD1 (5 bases). Germline V gene data show CDR1 as MNHEY and CDR2 as SVGEGT. Trimming shortened V by 5 bases and J by 7 bases, and 11 bases separated the two germline ends. CDR3 length equals 12 residues. This chain's CDR3 is CASSRTGGGYTF. The CDR3 nucleotides read TGTGCCAGCAGTCGGACGGGGGGTGGCTACACCTTC.

This clonotype was observed a handful of times. J is TRBJ1-3 and V is TRBV5-5; a possible D gene is TRBD1 (6 bases). Trimming took 0 bases from V and 0 from J, leaving 10 bases between them. Germline-derived CDR1 and CDR2 are SGHKS and YYEKEE (reference sequence). The CDR3 sequence is 16 residues long. Here the CDR3 reads CASSLGGGTSGNTIYF. The CDR3 nucleotides read TGTGCCAGCAGCTTGGGCGGGGGCACCTCTGGAAACACCATATATTTT.

The chain recombines TRBV5-4 with TRBJ2-4; 7 nucleotides line up with TRBD2. Germline CDR1 is SGHNT and CDR2 is YYREEE (reference sequence). The CDR3 runs 15 residues. V lost 0 bases, J lost 9 bases, and 9 bases stayed unmatched. The CDR3 nucleotides read TGTGCCAGCAGCTTGGATTTTGGCCGGGGGGTCATTCAGTACTTC. Protein sequence: CASSLDFGRGVIQYF.

This clonotype has just a few counts. This chain connects TRBV7-2 to TRBJ2-2, with D uncertain. Germline lookup yields CDR1 SGHTA and CDR2 FQGNSA. This CDR3 contains 15 residues. With 5 bases removed from V and 4 bases from J, the gap between germline ends came to 14 bases. Here the CDR3 DNA reads TGTGCCAGCAGCCTCGCCGGGCCGGGCACCGGGGAGCTGTTTTTT. It specifies CASSLAGPGTGELFF.

The J gene is TRBJ2-3, the V gene TRBV20-1; 10 positions match TRBD1. Looked up from germline, CDR1 is DFQATT and CDR2 is SNEGSKA (reference sequence). The CDR3 has 14 residues. The junction had 1 base not matched to a gene; V was cut back by 0 bases and J by 4 bases. CDR3: CSARDGQGADTQYF. In nucleotides, the CDR3 is TGCAGTGCTAGAGATGGACAGGGGGCAGATACGCAGTATTTT.

This clonotype was seen more than once but under ten times. The chain has TRBV20-1 and TRBJ1-5; 11 bases fit TRBD1. Trimming at V came to 4 bases and at J to 9 bases, leaving 14 bases not matched to a gene. Germline assignment: CDR1 DFQATT and CDR2 SNEGSKA (reference sequence). The CDR3 extends over 16 amino acids. CDR3 protein: CSATRTGGDRVMPQHF. CDR3 sequence (DNA): TGCAGTGCTACCCGGACAGGGGGCGACCGGGTCATGCCCCAGCATTTT.

This clonotype showed up just a few times. The chain carries TRBV27 and TRBJ2-7; weak D call: TRBD2 (5 bases). The germline V gene encodes CDR1 MNHEY and CDR2 SMNVEV (reference sequence). This CDR3 contains 15 residues. Trimming shortened V by 6 bases and J by 5 bases, and 20 bases separated the two germline ends. Here the CDR3 DNA reads TGTGCCAGCAGAGCCAGGAGACTCACCGGGAACGAGCAGTACTTC. Translated: CASRARRLTGNEQYF.

At least ten counts were recorded for this clonotype. The chain joins TRBV4-1 to TRBJ2-1; D assignment may be TRBD1 or TRBD2 (6 bases each). This CDR3 has 17 amino acids. The V end was cut by 1 base, the J end by 1 base, with 14 bases between. The V gene's germline CDR1 is MGHRA and CDR2 YSYEKL. The chain's CDR3 is CASSQGHGGPSYNEQFF. The CDR3 coding sequence is TGCGCCAGCAGCCAAGGGCACGGGGGCCCTTCCTACAATGAGCAGTTCTTC.

The gene calls are TRBV6-6 and TRBJ1-1; possibly TRBD1 for D (6 bases). CDR1 MNHNY and CDR2 SVGAGI come from the germline V gene (reference sequence). This CDR3 is built from 14 residues. V lost 5 bases to trimming and J lost 1 base, with 11 bases between them. The CDR3 region is CASSGTGANTEAFF. CDR3 bases: TGTGCCAGCAGTGGAACGGGGGCGAACACTGAAGCTTTCTTT.

This clonotype was picked up a small number of times. The chain employs TRBV7-8 and TRBJ2-3; 8 bases are a match to TRBD2. The CDR3 is 14 residues long. From germline, CDR1 is SGHVS and CDR2 FQNEAQ. The junction had 2 bases not matched to a gene; V was cut back by 6 bases and J by 0 bases. CDR3 nucleotide sequence: TGTGCCAGCAGACTAGCGGTTAGCACAGATACGCAGTATTTT. This translates into CASRLAVSTDTQYF.

This clonotype has a handful of counts. The chain employs TRBV2 and TRBJ1-1; D unclear. Germline loops: CDR1 SNHLY, CDR2 FYNNEI. V shed 2 bases and J shed 3 bases, with 13 bases lying between them. This CDR3 region has 15 residues. DNA for the CDR3: TGTGCCAGCAGTGAAATAAGTGGGTGGGACACTGAAGCTTTCTTT. It is translated as CASSEISGWDTEAFF.

This clonotype was seen only once. V gene TRBV12-3 or TRBV12-4 combines with J gene TRBJ2-5; tentative D call: TRBD2 (5 bases). The CDR3 is made up of 14 amino acids. V lost 7 bases and J lost 4, with 16 bases in between. In DNA form, the CDR3 reads TGTGCCAGCACCGACGCCAGCGGAGGAGAGACCCAGTACTTC. It yields the protein CASTDASGGETQYF.

The chain employs TRBV7-2 and TRBJ2-3, with 9 bases fitting TRBD2. The CDR3 is 14 amino acids. The trim removed 5 bases at V and 4 bases at J, leaving 4 bases unmatched. Germline-derived CDR1 and CDR2 are SGHTA and FQGNSA. CDR3 in amino acids: CASSVSGGSDTQYF. In DNA, the CDR3 is TGTGCCAGCAGCGTTAGCGGGGGATCAGATACGCAGTATTTT.

This clonotype was counted between two and nine times. In DNA, the CDR3 is TGTGCCAGCAGCCGCGAGATCGGGCCCTCCTACAATGAGCAGTTCTTC. This translates into CASSREIGPSYNEQFF. V is TRBV7-9 and J is TRBJ2-1; no clear D gene. The CDR3 has 16 residues. V was clipped by 5 bases and J by 0 bases, with 14 bases between them. CDR1 SEHNR and CDR2 FQNEAQ come from the germline V gene (reference sequence). Complete variable domain (other parts from reference TRBV7-9 and TRBJ2-1): DTGVSQNPRHKITKRGQNVTFRCDPISEHNRLYWYRQTLGQGPEFLTYFQNEAQLEKSRLLSDRFSAERPKGSFSTLEIQRTEQGDSAMYLCASSREIGPSYNEQFFGPGTRLTVL.

The chain recombines TRBV6-6 with TRBJ2-2; 7 bases line up with TRBD1. The CDR3 is 16 amino acids. Germline V gene sequence: CDR1 MNHNY, CDR2 SVGAGI (reference sequence). Germline trimming cut 2 bases from V and 3 bases from J; bases unmatched to any gene: 6. CDR3 sequence (DNA): TGTGCCAGCAGTTACCCTTCGACAGGGTACACCGGGGAGCTGTTTTTT. Translation: CASSYPSTGYTGELFF.

This sequence joins TRBV4-3 and TRBJ2-3; tentatively, D is TRBD2 (6 bases). Looked up from germline, CDR1 is LGHNA and CDR2 is YSLEER. This CDR3 has 17 amino acids. V was trimmed by 0 bases and J by 0 bases, leaving 13 bases between them. DNA for the CDR3: TGCGCCAGCAGCCAAGATCAGGCGGGGACTAGCACAGATACGCAGTATTTT. Its protein is CASSQDQAGTSTDTQYF.

CDR3 DNA: TGTGCCAGCAGTGAATATAGCTCACGTGAGCAGTTCTTC. Amino acid sequence: CASSEYSSREQFF. The rearrangement joins TRBV25-1 to TRBJ2-1, with unresolved D. The CDR3 consists of 13 residues. Germline CDR1 reads MGHDK; CDR2 reads SYGVNS. Trimming pared 0 bases from V and 9 bases from J, leaving 9 bases between.

The rearrangement joins TRBV11-2 to TRBJ2-7, with 8 bases aligning to TRBD2. Germline CDR1 and CDR2: SGHAT and FQNNGV. Unmatched junction bases numbered 16, after V lost 5 bases and J lost 4 bases. This CDR3 has 17 amino acids. The CDR3 reads CASSQYPHSGSLYEQYF. The CDR3 region has the DNA TGTGCCAGCAGCCAATACCCCCACAGCGGGAGTTTATACGAGCAGTACTTC.

The gene calls are TRBV25-1 and TRBJ2-7, with D hard to call. The CDR3 is made up of 14 amino acids. The V and J ends lost 4 bases and 3 bases respectively, with 13 bases between them. Looked up from germline, CDR1 is MGHDK and CDR2 is SYGVNS. CDR3 residues: CASSGVGGSYEQYF. The CDR3 DNA is TGTGCCAGCAGTGGAGTGGGTGGCAGCTACGAGCAGTACTTC.

The chain is built from TRBV7-2 and TRBJ1-5, with D uncertain. Trimming left V 3 bases short and J 7 bases short, with 7 bases between. The CDR3 is made up of 12 amino acids. The germline V gene has CDR1 SGHTA and CDR2 FQGNSA. CDR3 residues: CASSFSVQPQHF. The CDR3 DNA follows: TGTGCCAGCAGCTTTTCGGTGCAGCCCCAGCATTTT.

The gene calls are TRBV19 and TRBJ2-3, with a tentative D call TRBD2 (6 bases). The CDR3 length is 15 residues. Germline V gene sequence: CDR1 LNHDA, CDR2 SQIVND (reference sequence). Trimming cost V 3 bases and J 2 bases, with 12 bases left between them. The CDR3 reads CASSIVGTPTDTQYF. CDR3 sequence (DNA): TGTGCCAGTAGTATCGTCGGGACTCCCACAGATACGCAGTATTTT. Full variable domain (remainder filled in from reference TRBV19 and TRBJ2-3): DGGITQSPKYLFRKEGQNVTLSCEQNLNHDAMYWYRQDPGQGLRLIYYSQIVNDFQKGDIAEGYSVSREKKESFPLTVTSAQKNPTAFYLCASSIVGTPTDTQYFGPGTRLTVL.

The chain is built from TRBV4-2 and TRBJ2-3, with 7 bases identical to TRBD2. J gave up 6 bases and V 4 bases, and 7 bases lay outside the gene matches. CDR3 length equals 14 residues. The germline V gene has CDR1 LGHNA and CDR2 YNFKEQ. CDR3 in DNA: TGTGCCAGCAGCCCGGGGGGAGGCGGGGATACGCAGTATTTT. It is translated as CASSPGGGGDTQYF.

There are a few counts of this clonotype. The genes are TRBV7-2 and TRBJ2-7; the match to TRBD1 covers 8 bases. From germline, CDR1 is SGHTA and CDR2 FQGNSA. J gave up 0 bases and V 5 bases, and 6 bases lay outside the gene matches. This CDR3 contains 15 residues. CDR3 in DNA: TGTGCCAGCAGCCAAGAGACAGGGGTCTCCTACGAGCAGTACTTC. Residues: CASSQETGVSYEQYF.

This sequence joins TRBV7-9 and TRBJ2-1, with 7 nucleotides matching TRBD2. The germline gives CDR1 SEHNR, CDR2 FQNEAQ (reference sequence). CDR3 length equals 15 residues. Trimming removed 2 bases from V and 5 bases from J; junction bases left unmatched: 6. This CDR3 is CASSLLGGGNNEQFF. As DNA, the CDR3 is TGTGCCAGCAGCTTATTGGGCGGGGGAAACAATGAGCAGTTCTTC.

The chain carries TRBV23-1 and TRBJ2-2; tentatively, D is TRBD1 (5 bases). TRBV23-1 is labeled an ORF, and its function is uncertain. Between the trimmed V and J ends, which lost 7 bases and 0 bases, there was a span of 15 bases. The CDR3 runs to 16 residues. CDR3 nucleotides: TGCGCCAGCACCGTGGGGCGTAGTGCGAACACCGGGGAGCTGTTTTTT. Protein sequence: CASTVGRSANTGELFF.

This clonotype was seen only a few times. The chain is built from TRBV7-9 and TRBJ2-7, with 12 bases matching TRBD2. CDR1 SEHNR and CDR2 FQNEAQ come from the germline V gene (reference sequence). The CDR3 has 13 residues. V was pared by 9 bases and J by 6 bases, with 6 bases of the junction left unmatched. This chain's CDR3 is CASLTSGRGEQYF. For the CDR3, the DNA is TGTGCCAGTCTGACTAGCGGGAGAGGCGAGCAGTACTTC. The whole variable domain, remainder taken from reference TRBV7-9 and TRBJ2-7, is DTGVSQNPRHKITKRGQNVTFRCDPISEHNRLYWYRQTLGQGPEFLTYFQNEAQLEKSRLLSDRFSAERPKGSFSTLEIQRTEQGDSAMYLCASLTSGRGEQYFGPGTRLTVT.